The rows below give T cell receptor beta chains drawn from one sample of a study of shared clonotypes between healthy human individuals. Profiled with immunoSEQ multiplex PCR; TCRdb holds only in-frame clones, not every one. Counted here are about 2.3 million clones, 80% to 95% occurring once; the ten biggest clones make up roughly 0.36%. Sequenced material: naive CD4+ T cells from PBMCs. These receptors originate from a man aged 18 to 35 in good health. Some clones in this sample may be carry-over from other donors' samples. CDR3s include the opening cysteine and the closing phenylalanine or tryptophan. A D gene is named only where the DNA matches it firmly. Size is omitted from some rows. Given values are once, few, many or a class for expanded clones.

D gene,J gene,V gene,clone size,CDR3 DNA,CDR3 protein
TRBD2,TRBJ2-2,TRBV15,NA,TGTGCCACCAGCAGGGACCCGGCGGGAGGGACGGGGGAGCTGTTTTTT,CATSRDPAGGTGELFF
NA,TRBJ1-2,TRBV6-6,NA,TGTGCCAGCAGTTACGACGCCGAAGGGGCCTACACCTTC,CASSYDAEGAYTF
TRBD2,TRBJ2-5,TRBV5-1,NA,TGCGCCAGCAGCGACCCTAGCGGTGGCGGAGAGACCCAGTACTTC,CASSDPSGGGETQYF
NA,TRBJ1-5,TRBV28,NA,TGTGCCAGCAGTTTGCAGGCCAGACAGCAGCCCCAGCATTTT,CASSLQARQQPQHF
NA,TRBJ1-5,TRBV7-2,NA,TGTGCCAGCAGCCAAGGCCTCCTTGGAAATCAGCCCCAGCATTTT,CASSQGLLGNQPQHF
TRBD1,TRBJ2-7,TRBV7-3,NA,TGTGCCAGCAGCCCGGGACAGGGGTTTTACGAGCAGTACTTC,CASSPGQGFYEQYF
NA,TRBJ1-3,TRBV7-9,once,TGTGCCAGCAGCTTAGCACTGGTCTCTGGAAACACCATATATTTT,CASSLALVSGNTIYF
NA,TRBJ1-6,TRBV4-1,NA,TGCGCCAGCAGCCAACTGGGACGGACATATAATTCACCCCTCCACTTT,CASSQLGRTYNSPLHF
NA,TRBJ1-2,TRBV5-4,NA,TGTGCCAGCAGCTTGAAACAGTTAAACTATGGCTACACCTTC,CASSLKQLNYGYTF
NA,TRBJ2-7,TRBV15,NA,TGTGCCACCAGCAGAGATCGGCTAGGGCCATCTTCCTACGAGCAGTACTTC,CATSRDRLGPSSYEQYF
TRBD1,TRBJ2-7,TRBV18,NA,TGTGCCAGCTCACCTCGACAGGGACCGTACGAGCAGTACTTC,CASSPRQGPYEQYF
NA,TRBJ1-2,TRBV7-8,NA,TGTGCCAGCAGCTTAGGAGGAGGGCAGGGCTACACCTTC,CASSLGGGQGYTF
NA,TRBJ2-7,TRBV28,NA,TGTGCCAGCAGCCCCGGGACCGTCTTCGAGCAGTACTTC,CASSPGTVFEQYF
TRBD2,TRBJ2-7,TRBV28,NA,TGTGCCAGCAGTCCGGATGGGACTAGCGGGAACGAGCAGTACTTC,CASSPDGTSGNEQYF
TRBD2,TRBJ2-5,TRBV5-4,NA,TGTGCCAGCAGCCCTGGGACTAGCGGGAGGGCCAGGACCCAGTACTTC,CASSPGTSGRARTQYF
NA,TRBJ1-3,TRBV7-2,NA,TGTGCCAGCAGCCCGGCTGTGACCGGGAGAGGCACCATATATTTT,CASSPAVTGRGTIYF
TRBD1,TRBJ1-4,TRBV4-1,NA,TGCGCCAGCAGCCAGGGGACAGGGACGGGTTACAACTTT,CASSQGTGTGYNF
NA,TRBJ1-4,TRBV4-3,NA,TGCGCCAGCAGCCAACGAGGGAATGAAAAACTGTTTTTT,CASSQRGNEKLFF
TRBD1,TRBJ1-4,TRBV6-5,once,TGTGCCACCAGGGGACAGGGGTATGAAAAACTGTTTTTT,CATRGQGYEKLFF
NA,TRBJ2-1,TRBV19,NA,TGTGCCAGTAGTTCCCCCGGGGGTGAGCAGTTCTTC,CASSSPGGEQFF
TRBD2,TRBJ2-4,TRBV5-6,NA,TGTGCCAGCAGCGAAACCGGGCGGGGGAGTAACATTCAGTACTTC,CASSETGRGSNIQYF
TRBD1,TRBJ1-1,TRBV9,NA,TGTGCCAGCAGAGGGCAGGGGGTTGACACTGAAGCTTTCTTT,CASRGQGVDTEAFF
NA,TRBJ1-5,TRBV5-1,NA,TGCGCCAGCAGCCCGGACAAAACGGGAGTTCAGCCCCAGCATTTT,CASSPDKTGVQPQHF
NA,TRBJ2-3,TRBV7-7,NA,TGTGCCAGCAGCTTAGCGCTAAGCGGGCAGCAGTATTTT,CASSLALSGQQYF
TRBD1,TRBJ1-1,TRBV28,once,TGTGCCAGCAGCCCCCTCAACCTTGACAGGGTTGAAGCTTTCTTT,CASSPLNLDRVEAFF
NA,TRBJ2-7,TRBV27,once,TGTGCCAGCAGTTTCGACCTCAGCTCCTACGAGCAGTACTTC,CASSFDLSSYEQYF